This T cell receptor (beta chain) appears in the sequencing data of a study of blood T cell repertoires in COVID-19. In the study overall: Some COVID-19 samples were acute and others convalescent; all came from the United States, Italy and Spain. Sources were T cells, B-cell-depleted T cells, or PBMCs; the material itself was cDNA or gDNA.

This CDR3 has 16 amino acids. V lost 5 bases, J lost 3 bases, and 8 bases stayed unmatched. Germline CDR1 MNHEY, CDR2 SVGEGT. In the source study's methods: For nucleated cells, counts were estimated from reference gene primer amplification. Profiling relied on immunoSEQ multiplex PCR, and the TCRdb table lists in-frame clones only, not all of them. V, J and clone size reflect that table, while D and trimming were determined from the DNA. The table shows 100,000 to 120,000 clones, with roughly 90% occurring only once. This TCR came from a woman between 70 and 85 years old who had recovered from COVID-19. The specimen sequenced was peripheral blood. The chain uses TRBV6-2 or TRBV6-3 and TRBJ2-3; 10 nucleotides agree with TRBD2. CDR3: CASSLWPSGGTDTQYF. The CDR3 nucleotides read TGTGCCAGCAGTCTTTGGCCTAGCGGGGGAACAGATACGCAGTATTTT.